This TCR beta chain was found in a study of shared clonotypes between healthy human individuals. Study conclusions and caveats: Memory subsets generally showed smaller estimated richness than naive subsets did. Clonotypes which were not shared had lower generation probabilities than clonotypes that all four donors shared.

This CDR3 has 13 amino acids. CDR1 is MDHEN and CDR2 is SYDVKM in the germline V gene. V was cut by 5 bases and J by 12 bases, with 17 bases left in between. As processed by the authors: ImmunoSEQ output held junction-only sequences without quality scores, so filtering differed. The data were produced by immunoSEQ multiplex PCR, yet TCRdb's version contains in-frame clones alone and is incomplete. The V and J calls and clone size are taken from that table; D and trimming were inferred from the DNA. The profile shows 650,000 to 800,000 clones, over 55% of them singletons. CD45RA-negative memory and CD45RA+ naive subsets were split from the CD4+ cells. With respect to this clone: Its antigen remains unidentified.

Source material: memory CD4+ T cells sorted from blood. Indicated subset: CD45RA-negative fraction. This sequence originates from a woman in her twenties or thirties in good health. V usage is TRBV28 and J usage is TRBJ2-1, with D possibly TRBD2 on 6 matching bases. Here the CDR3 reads CASSRTNLHGQFF. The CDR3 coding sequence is TGTGCCAGCAGTCGGACTAACCTGCACGGGCAGTTCTTC.